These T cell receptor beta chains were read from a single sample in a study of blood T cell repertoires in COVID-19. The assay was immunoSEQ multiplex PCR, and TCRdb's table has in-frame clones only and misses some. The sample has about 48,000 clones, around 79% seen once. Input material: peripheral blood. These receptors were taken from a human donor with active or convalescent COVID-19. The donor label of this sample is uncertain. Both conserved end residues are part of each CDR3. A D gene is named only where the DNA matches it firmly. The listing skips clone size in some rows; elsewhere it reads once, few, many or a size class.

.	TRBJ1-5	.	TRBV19	CASSIEWGPQPQHF	TGTGCCAGTAGTATAGAGTGGGGCCCTCAGCCCCAGCATTTT
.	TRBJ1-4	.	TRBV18	CASSPTTGRDGKLFF	TGTGCCAGCTCCCCCACCACAGGCAGGGATGGAAAACTGTTTTTT
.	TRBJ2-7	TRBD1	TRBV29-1	CSGRDRESLEQYF	TGCAGCGGCCGGGACAGGGAGTCCCTCGAGCAGTACTTC
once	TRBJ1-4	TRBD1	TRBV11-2	CASSLGGGEAQKLFF	TGTGCCAGCAGCTTAGGAGGGGGCGAGGCCCAAAAACTGTTTTTT
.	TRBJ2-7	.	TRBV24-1	CATSLATGNFYEQYF	TGTGCCACCAGCCTAGCGACGGGAAACTTCTACGAGCAGTACTTC
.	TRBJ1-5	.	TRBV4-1	CASSQTGKGNQPQHF	TGCGCCAGCAGCCAAACGGGGAAGGGCAATCAGCCCCAGCATTTT
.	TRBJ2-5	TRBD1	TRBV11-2	CASSSDRVQETQYF	TGTGCCAGCAGCTCGGACAGGGTTCAAGAGACCCAGTACTTC
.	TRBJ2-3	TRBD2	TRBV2	CARGTSGSTDTQYF	TGTGCCAGAGGGACTAGCGGGAGCACAGATACGCAGTATTTT
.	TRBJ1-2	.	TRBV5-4	CASSPDRHNYGYTF	TGTGCCAGCAGCCCGGACAGACATAACTATGGCTACACCTTC
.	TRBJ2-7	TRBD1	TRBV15	CATSREDRGLSYEQYF	TGTGCCACCAGCAGAGAAGACAGGGGGCTCTCCTACGAGCAGTACTTC
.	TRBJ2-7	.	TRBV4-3	CASSQDRQAYEQYF	TGCGCCAGCAGCCAAGATCGACAAGCCTACGAGCAGTACTTC
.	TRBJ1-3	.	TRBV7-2	CASSFQQASGNTIYF	TGTGCCAGCAGCTTTCAACAGGCCTCTGGAAACACCATATATTTT
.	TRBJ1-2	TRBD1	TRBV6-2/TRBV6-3	CASSSGTGNFGGYTF	TGTGCCAGCAGCTCCGGGACAGGGAATTTCGGCGGCTACACCTTC
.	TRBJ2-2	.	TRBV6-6	CASSHPFGTPNTGELFF	TGTGCCAGCAGTCACCCATTCGGGACACCTAACACCGGGGAGCTGTTTTTT
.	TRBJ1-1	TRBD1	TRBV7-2	CASTIGRGLNTEAFF	TGTGCCAGCACCATCGGGAGGGGGCTGAACACTGAAGCTTTCTTT
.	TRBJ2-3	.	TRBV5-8	CASSRKGSASGTDTQYF	TGTGCCAGCAGTAGAAAGGGGTCTGCGAGCGGCACAGATACGCAGTATTTT
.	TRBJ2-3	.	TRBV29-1	CSVHYSTDTQYF	TGCAGCGTTCACTACAGCACAGATACGCAGTATTTT
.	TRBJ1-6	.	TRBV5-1	CASSTTGDQNSPLHF	TGCGCCAGCAGCACGACAGGAGATCAGAATTCACCCCTCCACTTT
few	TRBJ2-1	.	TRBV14	CASSQWRGLQFF	TGTGCCAGCAGCCAGTGGCGAGGTTTACAGTTCTTC
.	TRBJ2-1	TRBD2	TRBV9	CASSVVAGVFNEQFF	TGTGCCAGCAGCGTAGTAGCGGGAGTTTTTAATGAGCAGTTCTTC
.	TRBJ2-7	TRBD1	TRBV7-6	CASSLGGQGAYEQYF	TGTGCCAGCAGCTTAGGGGGACAGGGGGCCTACGAGCAGTACTTC
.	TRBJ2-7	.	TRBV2	CASSEGSGIGEQYF	TGTGCCAGCAGTGAAGGGTCGGGGATAGGCGAGCAGTACTTC
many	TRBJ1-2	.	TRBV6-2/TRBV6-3	CASNPTGNYGYTF	TGTGCCAGCAACCCGACAGGCAACTATGGCTACACCTTC
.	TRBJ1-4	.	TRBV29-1	CSVEDRGAQDEKLFF	TGCAGCGTTGAAGATCGGGGGGCGCAGGATGAAAAACTGTTTTTT
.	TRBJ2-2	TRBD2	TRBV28	CASSLFGTSSGELFF	TGTGCCAGCAGTTTATTCGGGACTAGCTCCGGGGAGCTGTTTTTT
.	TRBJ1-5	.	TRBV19	CASTEGNNQPQHF	TGTGCCAGTACCGAGGGTAATAATCAGCCCCAGCATTTT
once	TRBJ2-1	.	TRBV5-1	CASRRYRSYNEQFF	TGCGCCAGCCGGAGATATAGGTCCTACAATGAGCAGTTCTTC
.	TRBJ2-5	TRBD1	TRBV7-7	CASSLGGSAAQYF	TGTGCTAGCAGCTTAGGGGGCAGTGCGGCCCAGTACTTC
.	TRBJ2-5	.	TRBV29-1	CSVEGDSQETQYF	TGCAGCGTTGAGGGTGACAGTCAAGAGACCCAGTACTTC
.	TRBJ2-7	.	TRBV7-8	CASSLAGPEQYF	TGTGCCAGCAGCTTAGCCGGTCCGGAGCAGTACTTC
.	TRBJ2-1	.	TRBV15	CATSSGYNEQFF	TGTGCCACCTCCTCCGGTTACAATGAGCAGTTCTTC
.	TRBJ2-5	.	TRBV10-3	CAISVVGGNQETQYF	TGTGCCATCAGTGTGGTCGGCGGAAACCAAGAGACCCAGTACTTC
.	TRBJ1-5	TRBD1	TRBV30	CAWSAGTGYQPQHF	TGTGCCTGGAGCGCTGGGACAGGGTATCAGCCCCAGCATTTT
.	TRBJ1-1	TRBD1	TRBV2	CASSAERGRIPAFF	TGTGCCAGCAGCGCCGAGAGGGGGCGGATTCCAGCTTTCTTT
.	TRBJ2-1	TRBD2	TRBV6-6	CAIQRERYNEQFF	TGTGCCATCCAGCGGGAGCGTTACAATGAGCAGTTCTTC
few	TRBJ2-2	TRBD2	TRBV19	CASKRGLNTGELFF	TGTGCCAGTAAGCGGGGTCTGAACACCGGGGAGCTGTTTTTT
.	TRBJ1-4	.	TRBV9	CASSVTQGNEKLFF	TGTGCCAGCAGCGTAACGCAGGGTAATGAAAAACTGTTTTTT
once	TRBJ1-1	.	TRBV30	CAWSEEENTEAFF	TGTGCCTGGAGTGAGGAGGAGAACACTGAAGCTTTCTTT
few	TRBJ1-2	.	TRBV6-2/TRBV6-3	CASSSGGGYTF	TGTGCCAGCAGTTCGGGAGGTGGCTACACCTTC
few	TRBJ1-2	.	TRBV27	CASSWDIDYGYTF	TGTGCCAGCAGTTGGGACATAGACTATGGCTACACCTTC
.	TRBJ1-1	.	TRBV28	CASTLRVSTTEAFF	TGTGCCAGCACTCTGAGGGTATCGACCACTGAAGCTTTCTTT
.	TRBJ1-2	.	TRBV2	CASRENGYTF	TGTGCCAGCAGGGAGAATGGCTACACCTTC
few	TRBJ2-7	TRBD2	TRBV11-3	CASSPRRTSGIPTAEQYF	TGTGCCAGCAGCCCACGCCGGACTAGCGGGATCCCGACGGCCGAGCAGTACTTC
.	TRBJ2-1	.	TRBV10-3	CAISSPGNEQFF	TGTGCCATCAGTTCGCCCGGCAATGAGCAGTTCTTC
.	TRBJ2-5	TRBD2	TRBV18	CASSPGPSAGAGGEETQYF	TGTGCCAGCTCACCGGGCCCCTCGGCAGGAGCGGGAGGGGAAGAGACCCAGTACTTC
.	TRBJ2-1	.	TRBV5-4	CASSLGLIYNEQFF	TGTGCCAGCAGCTTGGGACTAATATACAATGAGCAGTTCTTC
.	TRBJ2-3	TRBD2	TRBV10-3	CATRTGLADGPSTDTQYF	TGTGCCACACGTACGGGACTAGCGGACGGACCTAGCACAGATACGCAGTATTTT
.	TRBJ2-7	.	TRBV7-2	CASSAPSGFEQYF	TGTGCCAGCAGCGCCCCCTCAGGGTTCGAGCAGTACTTC
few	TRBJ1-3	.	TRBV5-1	CASSPVQGGNAIYF	TGCGCCAGCAGCCCCGTACAGGGTGGCAACGCCATATATTTT
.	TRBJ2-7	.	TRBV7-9	CASRTTASSYEQYF	TGTGCCAGCAGGACGACAGCTTCCTCCTACGAGCAGTACTTC
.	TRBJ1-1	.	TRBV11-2	CASSLEGGLLNTEAFF	TGTGCCAGCAGCTTAGAGGGCGGGCTTCTGAACACTGAAGCTTTCTTT
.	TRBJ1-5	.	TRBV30	CAWRSGRDQPQHF	TGTGCCTGGAGGTCGGGGAGAGATCAGCCCCAGCATTTT
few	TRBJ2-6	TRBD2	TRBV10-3	CAAGLAGPSGANVLTF	TGTGCCGCCGGACTAGCGGGACCCTCTGGGGCCAACGTCCTGACTTTC
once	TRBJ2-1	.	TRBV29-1	CSVEGGALNEQFF	TGCAGCGTTGAGGGGGGGGCACTGAATGAGCAGTTCTTC
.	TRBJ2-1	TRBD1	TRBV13	CASSLDRGNEQFF	TGTGCCAGCAGCTTAGACAGGGGCAATGAGCAGTTCTTC
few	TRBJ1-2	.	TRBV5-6	CASTQTGGYTF	TGTGCCAGCACCCAAACGGGTGGCTACACCTTC
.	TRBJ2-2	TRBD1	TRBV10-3	CAISEEGTGATGELFF	TGTGCCATCAGTGAGGAAGGGACAGGGGCGACCGGGGAGCTGTTTTTT
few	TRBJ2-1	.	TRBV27	CASTSSPTYNEQFF	TGTGCCAGCACTTCTAGCCCGACTTACAATGAGCAGTTCTTC
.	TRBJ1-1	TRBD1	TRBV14	CASSQDGRGLAAFF	TGTGCCAGCAGCCAAGACGGCAGGGGGCTGGCAGCTTTCTTT